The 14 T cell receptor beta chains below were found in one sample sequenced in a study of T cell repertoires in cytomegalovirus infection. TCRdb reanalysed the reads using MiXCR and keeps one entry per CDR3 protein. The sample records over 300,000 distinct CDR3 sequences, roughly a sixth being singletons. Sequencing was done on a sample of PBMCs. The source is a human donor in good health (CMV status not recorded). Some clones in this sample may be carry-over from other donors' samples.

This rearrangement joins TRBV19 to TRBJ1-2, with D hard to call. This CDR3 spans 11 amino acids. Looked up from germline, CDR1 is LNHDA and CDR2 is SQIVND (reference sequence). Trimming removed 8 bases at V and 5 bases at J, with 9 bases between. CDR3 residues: CASGYLYGYTF. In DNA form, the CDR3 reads TGTGCCAGTGGCTACCTTTATGGCTACACCTTC.

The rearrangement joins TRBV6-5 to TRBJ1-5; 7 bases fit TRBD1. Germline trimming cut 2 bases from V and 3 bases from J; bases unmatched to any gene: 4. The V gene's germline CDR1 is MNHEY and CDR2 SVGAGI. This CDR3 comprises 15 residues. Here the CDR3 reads CASSYGRGHNQPQHF. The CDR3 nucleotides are TGTGCCAGCAGTTACGGTAGGGGGCACAATCAGCCCCAGCATTTT.

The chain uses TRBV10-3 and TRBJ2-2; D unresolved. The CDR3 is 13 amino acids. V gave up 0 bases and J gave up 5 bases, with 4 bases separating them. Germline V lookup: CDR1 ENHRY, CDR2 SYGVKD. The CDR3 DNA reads TGTGCCATCAGTGAGTCCGAAACCGGGGAGCTGTTTTTT. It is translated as CAISESETGELFF.

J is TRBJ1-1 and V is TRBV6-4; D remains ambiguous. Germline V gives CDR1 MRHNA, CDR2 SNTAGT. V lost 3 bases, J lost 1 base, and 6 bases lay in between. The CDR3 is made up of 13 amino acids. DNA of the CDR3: TGTGCCAGCAGTGAGGCGGAGAACACTGAAGCTTTCTTT. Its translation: CASSEAENTEAFF.

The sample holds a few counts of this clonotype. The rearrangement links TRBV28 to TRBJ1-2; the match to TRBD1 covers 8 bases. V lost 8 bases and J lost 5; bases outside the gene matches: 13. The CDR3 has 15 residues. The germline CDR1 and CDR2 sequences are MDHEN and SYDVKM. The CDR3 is CASGRLRTGLYGYTF. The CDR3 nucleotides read TGTGCCAGCGGGAGGCTCCGGACAGGGCTTTATGGCTACACCTTC.

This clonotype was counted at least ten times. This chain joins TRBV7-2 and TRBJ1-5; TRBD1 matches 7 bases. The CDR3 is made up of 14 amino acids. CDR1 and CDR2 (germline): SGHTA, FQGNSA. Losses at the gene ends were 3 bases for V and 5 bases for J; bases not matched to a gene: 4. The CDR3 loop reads CASSFRQGDQPQHF. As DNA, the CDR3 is TGTGCCAGCAGCTTTCGACAGGGCGATCAGCCCCAGCATTTT.

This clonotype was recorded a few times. The CDR3 loop is CASSKRTSGGANTGELFF. CDR3 DNA sequence: TGTGCCAGCAGCAAACGGACTAGCGGGGGAGCGAACACCGGGGAGCTGTTTTTT. V gene TRBV7-8 combines with J gene TRBJ2-2, with 13 bases identical to TRBD2. V lost 5 bases to trimming and J lost 0 bases; unmatched junction nucleotides: 6. The CDR3 is 18 residues long. CDR1 is SGHVS and CDR2 is FQNEAQ in the germline V gene.

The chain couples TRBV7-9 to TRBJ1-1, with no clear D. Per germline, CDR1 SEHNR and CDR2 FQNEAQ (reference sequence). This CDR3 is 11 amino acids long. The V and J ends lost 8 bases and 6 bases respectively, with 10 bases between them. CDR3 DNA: TGTGCCAGCTGCCTACCTTCTGAAGCTTTCTTT. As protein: CASCLPSEAFF. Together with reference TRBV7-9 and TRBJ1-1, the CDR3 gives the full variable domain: DTGVSQNPRHKITKRGQNVTFRCDPISEHNRLYWYRQTLGQGPEFLTYFQNEAQLEKSRLLSDRFSAERPKGSFSTLEIQRTEQGDSAMYLCASCLPSEAFFGQGTRLTVV.

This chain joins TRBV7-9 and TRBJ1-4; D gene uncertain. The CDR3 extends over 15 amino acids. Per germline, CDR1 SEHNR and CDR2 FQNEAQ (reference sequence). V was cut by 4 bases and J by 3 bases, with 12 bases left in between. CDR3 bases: TGTGCCAGCAGCTCGGTAGGAGGCCCTAATGAAAAACTGTTTTTT. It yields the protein CASSSVGGPNEKLFF. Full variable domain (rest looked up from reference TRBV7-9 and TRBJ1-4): DTGVSQNPRHKITKRGQNVTFRCDPISEHNRLYWYRQTLGQGPEFLTYFQNEAQLEKSRLLSDRFSAERPKGSFSTLEIQRTEQGDSAMYLCASSSVGGPNEKLFFGSGTQLSVL.

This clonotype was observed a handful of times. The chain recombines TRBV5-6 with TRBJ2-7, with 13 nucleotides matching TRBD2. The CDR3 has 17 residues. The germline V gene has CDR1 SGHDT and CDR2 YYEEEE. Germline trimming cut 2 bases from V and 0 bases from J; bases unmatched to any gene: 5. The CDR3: CASSFGGLAGDSYEQYF. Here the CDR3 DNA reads TGTGCCAGCAGCTTTGGCGGACTAGCGGGGGACTCCTACGAGCAGTACTTC.

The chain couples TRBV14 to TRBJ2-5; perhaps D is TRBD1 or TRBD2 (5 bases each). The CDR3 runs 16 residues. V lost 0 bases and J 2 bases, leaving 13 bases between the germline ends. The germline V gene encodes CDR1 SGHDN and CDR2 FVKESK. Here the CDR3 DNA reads TGTGCCAGCAGCCAAGATCGATGGGGGAGACAAGAGACCCAGTACTTC. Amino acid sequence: CASSQDRWGRQETQYF. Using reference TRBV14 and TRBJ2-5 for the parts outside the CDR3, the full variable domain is EAGVTQFPSHSVIEKGQTVTLRCDPISGHDNLYWYRRVMGKEIKFLLHFVKESKQDESGMPNNRFLAERTGGTYSTLKVQPAELEDSGVYFCASSQDRWGRQETQYFGPGTRLLVL.

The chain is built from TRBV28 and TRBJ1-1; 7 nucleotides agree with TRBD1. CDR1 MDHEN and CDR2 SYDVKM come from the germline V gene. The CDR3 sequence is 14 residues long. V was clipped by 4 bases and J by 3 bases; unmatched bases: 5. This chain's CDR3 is CASSSPGGDTEAFF. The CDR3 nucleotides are TGTGCCAGCAGTTCCCCAGGGGGGGACACTGAAGCTTTCTTT.

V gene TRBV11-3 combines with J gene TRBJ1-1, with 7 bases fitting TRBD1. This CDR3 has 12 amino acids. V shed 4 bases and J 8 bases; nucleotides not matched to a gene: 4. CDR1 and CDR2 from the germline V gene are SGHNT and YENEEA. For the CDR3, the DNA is TGTGCCAGCAGCTCTAGACAGGGAGAAGCTTTCTTT. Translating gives CASSSRQGEAFF. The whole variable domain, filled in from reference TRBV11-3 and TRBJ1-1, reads EAGVVQSPRYKIIEKKQPVAFWCNPISGHNTLYWYLQNLGQGPELLIRYENEEAVDDSQLPKDRFSAERLKGVDSTLKIQPAELGDSAVYLCASSSRQGEAFFGQGTRLTVV.

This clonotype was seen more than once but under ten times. The CDR3 bases are TGTGCCAGCAGCTTAACGGGTCGGACAGGTCGCACAGATACGCAGTATTTT. Translation gives CASSLTGRTGRTDTQYF. The rearrangement uses TRBV7-3 and TRBJ2-3; 7 nucleotides align to TRBD1. The V segment lost 0 bases and the J segment 1 base; nucleotides outside the gene matches: 7. Germline V gene lookup returns CDR1 SGHTA and CDR2 FQGTGA. The CDR3 runs to 17 residues.